The 20 T cell receptor beta chains given below trace back to one sample, sequenced in a study of blood T cell repertoires in COVID-19. Profiled with immunoSEQ multiplex PCR; TCRdb holds only in-frame clones, not every one. The table lists approximately 170,000 clones, around 87% of them singletons. Input material: peripheral blood. These receptors came from a woman of 80 years or more with COVID-19, enrolled during active disease.

The rearrangement joins TRBV7-2 to TRBJ2-1; TRBD2 matches 8 bases. Germline lookup yields CDR1 SGHTA and CDR2 FQGNSA. This CDR3 is built from 14 residues. After removal of 5 bases from V and 4 bases from J, the junction contained 4 bases not matched to a gene. The CDR3 spells CASSLGTRYNEQFF. The CDR3, as DNA: TGTGCCAGCAGCCTCGGGACTAGATACAATGAGCAGTTCTTC.

V usage is TRBV12-3 or TRBV12-4 and J usage is TRBJ2-5; tentatively, D is TRBD2 (5 bases). The CDR3 spans 13 residues. The germline V and J ends were trimmed by 3 bases and 2 bases, with 7 bases remaining between them. The CDR3 reads CASSLREQETQYF. The CDR3 region has the DNA TGTGCCAGCAGTTTGAGGGAACAAGAGACCCAGTACTTC.

The V and J genes are TRBV7-9 and TRBJ2-7, with D perhaps TRBD1 (5 bases). The V end lost 0 bases, the J end lost 4 bases, and 7 bases lay between the germline ends. The CDR3 has 13 amino acids. Germline loops: CDR1 SEHNR, CDR2 FQNEAQ (reference sequence). The CDR3 DNA sequence: TGTGCCAGCAGCTTAGCGGCAGGGTACGAGCAGTACTTC. Its translation: CASSLAAGYEQYF.

This clone was seen only once. V and J are TRBV4-3 and TRBJ1-2; D is uncertain. The CDR3 is made up of 14 amino acids. CDR1 is LGHNA, CDR2 YSLEER, per germline. V was cut by 3 bases and J by 4 bases, with 12 bases left in between. CDR3 amino acids: CASSQATAGYGYTF. The DNA for the CDR3 is TGCGCCAGCAGCCAGGCGACGGCAGGCTATGGCTACACCTTC.

This rearrangement joins TRBV5-1 to TRBJ2-3; 7 bases fit TRBD1. CDR3 length: 15 residues. Germline V gene sequence: CDR1 SGHRS, CDR2 YFSETQ. Unmatched junction bases numbered 5, after V lost 4 bases and J lost 0 bases. DNA of the CDR3: TGCGCCAGCAGCAACTCACAGGGGAGCACAGATACGCAGTATTTT. Its protein product is CASSNSQGSTDTQYF.

The genes are TRBV27 and TRBJ2-7; weak D call: TRBD1 (5 bases). Germline-derived CDR1 and CDR2 are MNHEY and SMNVEV (reference sequence). This CDR3 has 12 residues. Trimming removed 5 bases from V and 3 bases from J, with 8 bases in between. The CDR3 here is CASSGASYEQYF. DNA of the CDR3: TGTGCCAGCAGTGGGGCGAGCTACGAGCAGTACTTC.

The genes are TRBV6-5 and TRBJ2-3, with a possible D match to TRBD2 (6 bases). CDR1 is MNHEY, CDR2 SVGAGI, per germline. Between the trimmed V and J ends, which lost 5 bases and 5 bases, there was a span of 11 bases. The CDR3 is 13 residues long. Here the CDR3 DNA reads TGTGCCAGCAGTATGACTAGGGTAGATACGCAGTATTTT. Translation gives CASSMTRVDTQYF.

This clone appeared a single time. The rearrangement uses TRBV4-3 and TRBJ1-4; D unresolved. Per germline, CDR1 LGHNA and CDR2 YSLEER. The CDR3 covers 14 residues. The V end was cut by 0 bases, the J end by 4 bases, with 6 bases between. CDR3 in amino acids: CASSQESVNEKLFF. The CDR3 DNA reads as TGCGCCAGCAGCCAAGAGTCAGTTAATGAAAAACTGTTTTTT.

The J gene is TRBJ2-7, the V gene TRBV4-3; 8 nucleotides match TRBD2. The CDR3 has 17 amino acids. Germline V gene sequence: CDR1 LGHNA, CDR2 YSLEER. V lost 0 bases, J lost 6 bases, and 13 bases stayed unmatched. The CDR3 DNA follows: TGCGCCAGCAGCCAAGATTTTTGGGGAGCGGGAGTTTCCGAGCAGTACTTC. Its translation is CASSQDFWGAGVSEQYF.

The J gene is TRBJ2-3, the V gene TRBV6-5; 8 bases match TRBD1. V gave up 6 bases and J gave up 1 base; unmatched junction bases: 6. Germline loops: CDR1 MNHEY, CDR2 SVGAGI. There are 15 residues in the CDR3. DNA of the CDR3: TGTGCCAGCAGCCTCGGGACAGGAGGCACAGATACGCAGTATTTT. It specifies CASSLGTGGTDTQYF.

The V and J genes are TRBV10-1 and TRBJ2-2, with D hard to call. The CDR3 extends over 10 amino acids. From germline, CDR1 is WNHNN and CDR2 SYGVQD (reference sequence). V gave up 7 bases and J gave up 7 bases, with 4 bases separating them. CDR3 sequence: CASNNGELFF. CDR3 nucleotide sequence: TGCGCCAGCAATAACGGGGAGCTGTTTTTT.

Concerning this clone itself: At one end, the junction sequence differs from germline, possibly due to a read error. The genes are TRBV28 and TRBJ1-5, with a weak D call TRBD1 (5 bases). Germline assignment: CDR1 MDHEN and CDR2 SYDVKM. CDR3 length equals 15 residues. The CDR3 here is CATSASGGTNQPQHF. DNA for the CDR3: TGCGCTACTTCCGCGTCCGGCGGGACTAATCAGCCCCAGCATTTT.

The rearrangement uses TRBV7-2 and TRBJ2-1; D ambiguous. The V gene lost 1 base and the J gene lost 4 bases, with 5 bases spanning the gap. Germline values: CDR1 SGHTA, CDR2 FQGNSA. The CDR3 is 13 residues long. The CDR3 DNA sequence: TGTGCCAGCAGCTTAGACAGATACAATGAGCAGTTCTTC. This codes for CASSLDRYNEQFF.

The chain recombines TRBV19 with TRBJ2-1; TRBD2 matches 10 bases. Germline V CDR1 and CDR2: LNHDA, SQIVND (reference sequence). V gave up 7 bases and J gave up 9 bases; unmatched junction bases: 9. The CDR3 consists of 14 residues. The CDR3 here is CASIPSGGFGEQFF. The CDR3, as DNA: TGTGCCAGTATTCCTAGCGGGGGCTTTGGTGAGCAGTTCTTC.

This chain joins TRBV28 and TRBJ2-3; 13 nucleotides line up with TRBD2. With 6 bases clipped from V and 2 bases from J, the junction kept 11 bases outside the gene matches. CDR3 length: 18 residues. Germline V gives CDR1 MDHEN, CDR2 SYDVKM. In DNA form, the CDR3 reads TGTGCCAGCAGACCCGGACTAGCGGGAGTGGGCGCCACAGATACGCAGTATTTT. Its translation is CASRPGLAGVGATDTQYF.

V and J are TRBV28 and TRBJ2-7, with 14 bases that match TRBD2. This CDR3 has 16 amino acids. J gave up 3 bases and V 2 bases, and 3 bases lay outside the gene matches. Germline CDR1 and CDR2: MDHEN and SYDVKM. CDR3 in amino acids: CASSLRTSGRFYEQYF. In DNA form, the CDR3 reads TGTGCCAGCAGTTTACGGACTAGCGGGAGGTTCTACGAGCAGTACTTC.

The V gene is TRBV6-5, the J gene TRBJ1-3, with D unresolved. The CDR3 sequence is 14 residues long. Germline V gene lookup returns CDR1 MNHEY and CDR2 SVGAGI. The chain's CDR3 is CVTTPGGSGNTIYF. Written as DNA, the CDR3 is TGTGTCACAACACCCGGCGGCTCTGGAAACACCATATATTTT.

This clone occurred once. The genes are TRBV6-2 or TRBV6-3 and TRBJ1-5; unclear D gene. Trimming stripped 5 bases from V and 3 bases from J, with 20 bases between. The CDR3 consists of 17 residues. The germline CDR1 and CDR2 sequences are MNHEY and SVGEGT. The CDR3 reads CASSPPLLRVSNQPQHF. CDR3 coding DNA: TGTGCCAGCAGTCCCCCGTTGTTGCGGGTATCCAATCAGCCCCAGCATTTT.

On this clone itself: Its ends do not fully match the called genes, so a read error is possible. The V call is TRBV5-8, the J call TRBJ2-5, with D perhaps TRBD1 (6 bases). The germline V gene encodes CDR1 SGHTS and CDR2 YDEGEE. The CDR3 has 12 amino acids. The CDR3 DNA sequence: TGTGCCAGCAGCTTGGCCAGGGGTGCAGGGCACTTC. Translated: CASSLARGAGHF.

The chain is built from TRBV2 and TRBJ1-5; maybe TRBD1 (5 bases). V lost 4 bases to trimming and J lost 3 bases, with 10 bases between them. The CDR3 is 14 residues long. Germline CDR1 is SNHLY and CDR2 is FYNNEI. The CDR3 nucleotides read TGTGCCAGCAGTGTTAGGGGTATCAATCAGCCCCAGCATTTT. Translation: CASSVRGINQPQHF.